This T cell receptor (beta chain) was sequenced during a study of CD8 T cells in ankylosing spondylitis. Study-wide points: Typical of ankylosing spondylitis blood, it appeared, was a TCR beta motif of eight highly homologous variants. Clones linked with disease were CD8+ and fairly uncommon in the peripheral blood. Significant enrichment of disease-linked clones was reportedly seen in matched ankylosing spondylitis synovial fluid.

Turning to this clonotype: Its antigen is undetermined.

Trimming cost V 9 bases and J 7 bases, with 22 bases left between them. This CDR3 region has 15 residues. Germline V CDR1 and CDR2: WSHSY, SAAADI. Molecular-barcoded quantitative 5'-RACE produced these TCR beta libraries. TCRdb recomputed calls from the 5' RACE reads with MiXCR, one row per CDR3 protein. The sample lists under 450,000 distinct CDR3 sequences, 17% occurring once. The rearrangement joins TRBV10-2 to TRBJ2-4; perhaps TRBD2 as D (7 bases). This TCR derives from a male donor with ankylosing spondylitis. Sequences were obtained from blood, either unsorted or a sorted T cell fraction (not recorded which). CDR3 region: CASRGLEGGANIQYF. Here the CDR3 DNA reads TGCGCCAGTAGAGGGTTGGAGGGGGGGGCCAACATTCAGTACTTC.